The clone carrying this T cell receptor (beta chain) was seen just once. Trimming removed 2 bases from V and 0 bases from J, with 3 bases in between. Germline V gene data show CDR1 as LGHNA and CDR2 as YSLEER. The CDR3 sequence is 13 residues long. This sample is drawn from a study of T cell changes during pregnancy in multiple sclerosis. Only in-frame clones appear in the TCRdb table, and some are missing; sequencing was by immunoSEQ multiplex PCR. The table shows more than 4,500 clones, with more than 65% occurring only once. This clonotype originated in a female donor in good health, enrolled as a control in a pregnancy study. This specimen consisted of CD8+ T cells from peripheral blood mononuclear cells, obtained in the second trimester of pregnancy. This chain links TRBV4-3 with TRBJ2-3; no firm D call. CDR3 sequence reads: CASSQSSTDTQYF. The CDR3 nucleotides read TGCGCCAGCAGCCAATCGAGCACAGATACGCAGTATTTT.